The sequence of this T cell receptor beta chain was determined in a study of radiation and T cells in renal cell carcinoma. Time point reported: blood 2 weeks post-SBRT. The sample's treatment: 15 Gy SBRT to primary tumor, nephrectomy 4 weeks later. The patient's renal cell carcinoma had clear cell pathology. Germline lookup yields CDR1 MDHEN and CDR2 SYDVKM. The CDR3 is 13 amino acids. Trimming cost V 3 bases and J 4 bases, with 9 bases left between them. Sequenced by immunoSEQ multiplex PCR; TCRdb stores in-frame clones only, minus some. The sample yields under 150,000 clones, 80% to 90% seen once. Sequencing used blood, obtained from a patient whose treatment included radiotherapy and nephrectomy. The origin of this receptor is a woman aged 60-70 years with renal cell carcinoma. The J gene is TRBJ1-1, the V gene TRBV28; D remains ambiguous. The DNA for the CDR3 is TGTGCCAGCAGTTTTCGGGGTGTCACTGAAGCTTTCTTT. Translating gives CASSFRGVTEAFF.